These 19 T cell receptor beta chains originate from one sample sequenced in a study of cytomegalovirus exposure and HLA in healthy donors. Primers included in the PCR were 60 Vbeta and 13 Jbeta primers. Method: immunoSEQ multiplex PCR; TCRdb's copy keeps in-frame clones and lacks some. This table has 210,000 or so clones, 77% appearing once. The sample comprised PBMCs. All receptors come from a woman aged 55 to 70 in good health and CMV-seropositive.

J is TRBJ2-1 and V is TRBV9, with 12 bases fitting TRBD1. J lost 6 bases, V lost 1 base, and 5 bases had no gene match. The CDR3 has 16 residues. The germline gives CDR1 SGDLS, CDR2 YYNGEE. Written as DNA, the CDR3 is TGTGCCAGCAGCGTAACCGGGACAGGGGGCCTCAATGAGCAGTTCTTC. It specifies CASSVTGTGGLNEQFF. The variable domain in full, completed from reference TRBV9 and TRBJ2-1, reads DSGVTQTPKHLITATGQRVTLRCSPRSGDLSVYWYQQSLDQGLQFLIQYYNGEERAKGNILERFSAQQFPDLHSELNLSSLELGDSALYFCASSVTGTGGLNEQFFGPGTRLTVL.

This clone was picked up a small number of times. The same CDR3 also results from other DNA sequences found in this sample. The chain links TRBV5-1 to TRBJ2-5, with unresolved D. This CDR3 region has 12 residues. In germline, CDR1 is SGHRS, CDR2 YFSETQ. V lost 0 bases, J lost 4 bases, and 4 bases lay in between. DNA for the CDR3: TGCGCCAGCAGCTTGGCCGGAGAGACCCAGTACTTC. Amino acids: CASSLAGETQYF.

The chain links TRBV6-5 to TRBJ2-1, with 7 positions matching TRBD1. Unmatched junction bases numbered 9, after V lost 6 bases and J lost 10 bases. The CDR3 length is 13 residues. The germline V gene has CDR1 MNHEY and CDR2 SVGAGI. CDR3 coding DNA: TGTGCCAGCAGCAGGGGGATGGTTAGGGAGCAGTTCTTC. Amino acid sequence: CASSRGMVREQFF.

This clone appeared a few times. V gene TRBV5-1 combines with J gene TRBJ2-5, with TRBD2 identical over 9 bases. J was trimmed by 7 bases and V by 5 bases; bases with no gene match: 9. The germline V gene has CDR1 SGHRS and CDR2 YFSETQ. The CDR3 consists of 14 residues. The CDR3 loop reads CASSEIAGVGTQYF. DNA for the CDR3: TGCGCCAGCAGTGAAATAGCGGGAGTGGGGACCCAGTACTTC.

The chain joins TRBV28 to TRBJ1-2, with a possible D match to TRBD1 (5 bases). The CDR3 has 16 amino acids. The germline V and J ends were trimmed by 5 bases and 4 bases, with 20 bases remaining between them. The germline V gene has CDR1 MDHEN and CDR2 SYDVKM. CDR3 sequence (DNA): TGTGCCAGCAGTCCCCAGGCGGGGGGTATCATCTATGGCTACACCTTC. This gives the protein CASSPQAGGIIYGYTF.

This clone was observed once. CDR3 sequence reads: CASSFLGGQGGTGELFF. The DNA for the CDR3 is TGTGCCAGCAGTTTTTTAGGGGGACAGGGGGGCACCGGGGAGCTGTTTTTT. V is TRBV28 and J is TRBJ2-2; TRBD1 matches at 11 bases. J was trimmed by 4 bases and V by 3 bases; bases with no gene match: 7. The CDR3 has 17 amino acids. Germline V gene lookup returns CDR1 MDHEN and CDR2 SYDVKM.

CDR3 loop: CASSVDAGLNSPLHF. CDR3 nucleotide sequence: TGTGCCAGCAGCGTAGATGCAGGTCTAAATTCACCCCTCCACTTT. V usage is TRBV9 and J usage is TRBJ1-6, with no clear D. This CDR3 has 15 amino acids. Trimming took off 0 bases at V and 7 bases at J, with 11 bases between the two ends. Per the germline V gene, CDR1 is SGDLS and CDR2 is YYNGEE.

The chain combines TRBV5-4 with TRBJ2-7; TRBD1 agrees at 8 bases. This CDR3 region has 15 residues. The J segment lost 3 bases and the V segment lost 0 bases, leaving 5 bases of the junction unmatched. Germline V CDR1 and CDR2: SGHNT, YYREEE (reference sequence). For the CDR3, the DNA is TGTGCCAGCAGCTTGGGACTGACAGGGGTCTACGAGCAGTACTTC. Residues: CASSLGLTGVYEQYF. Variable domain in full (rest from reference TRBV5-4 and TRBJ2-7): ETGVTQSPTHLIKTRGQQVTLRCSSQSGHNTVSWYQQALGQGPQFIFQYYREEENGRGNFPPRFSGLQFPNYSSELNVNALELDDSALYLCASSLGLTGVYEQYFGPGTRLTVT.

The V and J genes are TRBV28 and TRBJ2-5, with D possibly matching TRBD1 (6 bases). The CDR3 length is 16 residues. Germline V gene data show CDR1 as MDHEN and CDR2 as SYDVKM. The germline V and J ends were trimmed by 4 bases and 0 bases, with 15 bases remaining between them. CDR3 sequence: CASSSPRTAYQETQYF. The CDR3 DNA reads TGTGCCAGCAGTTCTCCCCGGACAGCGTACCAAGAGACCCAGTACTTC.

The chain has TRBV7-9 and TRBJ2-1; D is uncertain. The CDR3 is 11 amino acids. Germline V CDR1 and CDR2: SEHNR, FQNEAQ (reference sequence). Trimming left V 5 bases short and J 15 bases short, with 14 bases between. CDR3 amino acids: CASSPGEAWFF. DNA of the CDR3: TGTGCCAGCAGCCCAGGCGAAGCATGGTTCTTC.

This clone was seen once. The chain has TRBV21-1 and TRBJ2-5; the D call in the table, TRBD1, was not verified against the DNA. TRBV21-1 is shown as a pseudogene. This CDR3 comprises 13 residues. CDR3 region: CASRTTSVETQYF. CDR3 coding DNA: TGTGCCAGCAGGACGACAAGTGTGGAGACCCAGTACTTC.

The chain is built from TRBV9 and TRBJ1-1, with D possibly being TRBD1 (5 bases). Germline CDR1 is SGDLS and CDR2 is YYNGEE. There are 14 residues in the CDR3. V was pared by 5 bases and J by 3 bases, with 14 bases between. The DNA of the CDR3 is TGTGCCAGCAGTCAGCAGGGAGGGGACACTGAAGCTTTCTTT. Protein: CASSQQGGDTEAFF. Drawing the rest from reference TRBV9 and TRBJ1-1, the complete variable domain is DSGVTQTPKHLITATGQRVTLRCSPRSGDLSVYWYQQSLDQGLQFLIQYYNGEERAKGNILERFSAQQFPDLHSELNLSSLELGDSALYFCASSQQGGDTEAFFGQGTRLTVV.

J is TRBJ1-2 and V is TRBV4-3; 7 nucleotides match TRBD1. The CDR3 is 14 residues long. The germline V gene encodes CDR1 LGHNA and CDR2 YSLEER. With 5 bases clipped from V and 0 bases from J, the junction kept 3 bases outside the gene matches. The CDR3 protein is CASSIDRANYGYTF. The DNA of the CDR3 is TGCGCCAGCAGCATCGACAGGGCTAACTATGGCTACACCTTC.

The chain combines TRBV7-2 with TRBJ1-6; the D gene is possibly TRBD1 (6 bases). This CDR3 comprises 15 residues. In germline, CDR1 is SGHTA, CDR2 FQGNSA. V shed 1 base and J shed 7 bases, with 11 bases lying between them. In DNA, the CDR3 is TGTGCCAGCAGCTTAGTAGGCCAGGGGAATTCACCCCTCCACTTT. This translates into CASSLVGQGNSPLHF.

V is TRBV11-3 and J is TRBJ2-7; 10 bases are shared with TRBD1. Per the germline V gene, CDR1 is SGHNT and CDR2 is YENEEA. The CDR3 sequence is 15 residues long. Trimming took 0 bases from V and 3 from J; bases not matched to a gene: 2. The CDR3 reads CASSLEGQGNYEQYF. The CDR3 DNA reads as TGTGCCAGCAGCTTAGAGGGACAGGGGAACTACGAGCAGTACTTC.

The chain is built from TRBV6-1 and TRBJ1-5; 8 bases agree with TRBD1. The CDR3 has 14 amino acids. V was pared by 0 bases and J by 6 bases, with 1 base of the junction left unmatched. In germline, CDR1 is MNHNS, CDR2 SASEGT. The CDR3 reads CASSEAQGAQPQHF. DNA for the CDR3: TGTGCCAGCAGTGAAGCGCAGGGGGCTCAGCCCCAGCATTTT.

The chain uses TRBV7-6 and TRBJ2-2, with 7 bases aligning to TRBD2. The CDR3 extends over 16 amino acids. V lost 0 bases, J lost 2 bases, and 3 bases stayed unmatched. Germline V gene sequence: CDR1 SGHVS, CDR2 FNYEAQ. The CDR3 spells CASSLASGVNTGELFF. In nucleotides, the CDR3 is TGTGCCAGCAGCTTAGCCAGCGGGGTAAACACCGGGGAGCTGTTTTTT. The full variable domain, rest sourced from reference TRBV7-6 and TRBJ2-2, is GAGVSQSPRYKVTKRGQDVALRCDPISGHVSLYWYRQALGQGPEFLTYFNYEAQQDKSGLPNDRFSAERPEGSISTLTIQRTEQRDSAMYRCASSLASGVNTGELFFGEGSRLTVL.

The chain links TRBV5-1 to TRBJ2-1; TRBD2 agrees at 11 bases. In germline, CDR1 is SGHRS, CDR2 YFSETQ. This CDR3 is 13 amino acids long. The ends lost 4 bases at V and 7 bases at J; junction bases unmatched: 1. The CDR3 DNA reads TGCGCCAGCAGCCGACTAGCGGGGAATGAGCAGTTCTTC. Translation: CASSRLAGNEQFF. The whole variable domain, filled in from reference TRBV5-1 and TRBJ2-1, reads KAGVTQTPRYLIKTRGQQVTLSCSPISGHRSVSWYQQTPGQGLQFLFEYFSETQRNKGNFPGRFSGRQFSNSRSEMNVSTLELGDSALYLCASSRLAGNEQFFGPGTRLTVL.

The chain has TRBV7-2 and TRBJ1-2, with D possibly TRBD1 on 5 matching bases. V lost 1 base, J lost 3 bases, and 9 bases lay in between. The germline gives CDR1 SGHTA, CDR2 FQGNSA. The CDR3 has 14 amino acids. CDR3: CASSLGQGDYGYTF. CDR3 bases: TGTGCCAGCAGCTTAGGCCAGGGTGACTATGGCTACACCTTC. The full variable domain, rest sourced from reference TRBV7-2 and TRBJ1-2, is GAGVSQSPSNKVTEKGKDVELRCDPISGHTALYWYRQSLGQGLEFLIYFQGNSAPDKSGLPSDRFSAERTGGSVSTLTIQRTQQEDSAVYLCASSLGQGDYGYTFGSGTRLTVV.